The clone carrying this TCR beta chain was recorded only once. Antigen: not known. The sample belongs to a study of CD8 T cells in Susac syndrome. Sequencing targeted TCR beta in blood CD8+ and CD4+ T cells. Broader study findings: The CD4+ T cell repertoires in Susac syndrome were not clonally expanded.

V lost 1 base and J lost 2, with 7 bases in between. The CDR3 spans 14 residues. Germline values: CDR1 MGHRA, CDR2 YSYEKL. An amount of RNA that ranged from 0.5 to 1 ug was reverse transcribed with random hexamers. With immunoSEQ multiplex PCR, TCR beta CDR3 was amplified across 54 Vbeta and 13 Jbeta. TCRdb itself ran the immunoSEQ multiplex PCR reads through MiXCR, one entry per CDR3 protein. Of under 200,000 distinct CDR3 sequences in the sample, over 75% were seen once. The genes are TRBV4-1 and TRBJ2-3; perhaps D is TRBD1 or TRBD2 (6 bases each). Source material: CD4+ T cells from PBMCs. The receptor comes from a human donor with Susac syndrome. The CDR3 DNA is TGCGCCAGCAGCCAAGGGGGGGCCACAGATACGCAGTATTTT. Translation: CASSQGGATDTQYF.